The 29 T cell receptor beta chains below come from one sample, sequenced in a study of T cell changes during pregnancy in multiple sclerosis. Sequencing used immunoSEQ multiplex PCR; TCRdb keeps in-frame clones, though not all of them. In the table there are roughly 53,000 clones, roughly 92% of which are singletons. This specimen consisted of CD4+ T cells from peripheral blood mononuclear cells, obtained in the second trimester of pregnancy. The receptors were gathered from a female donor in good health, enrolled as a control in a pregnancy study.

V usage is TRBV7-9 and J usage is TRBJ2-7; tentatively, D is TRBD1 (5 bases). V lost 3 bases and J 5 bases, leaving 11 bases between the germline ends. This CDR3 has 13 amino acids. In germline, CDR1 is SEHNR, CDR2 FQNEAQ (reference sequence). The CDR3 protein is CASSFPPDNEQYF. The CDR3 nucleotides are TGTGCCAGCAGCTTTCCGCCGGACAACGAGCAGTACTTC.

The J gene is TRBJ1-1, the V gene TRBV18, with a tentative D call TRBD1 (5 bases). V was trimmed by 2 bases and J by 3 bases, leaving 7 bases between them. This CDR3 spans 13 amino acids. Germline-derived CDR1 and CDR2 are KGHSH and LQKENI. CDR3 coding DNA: TGTGCCAGCTCACCAGGGGCGGACACTGAAGCTTTCTTT. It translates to CASSPGADTEAFF.

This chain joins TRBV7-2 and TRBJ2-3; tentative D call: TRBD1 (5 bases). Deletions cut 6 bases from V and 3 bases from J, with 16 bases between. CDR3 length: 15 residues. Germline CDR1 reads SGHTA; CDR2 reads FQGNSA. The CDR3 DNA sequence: TGTGCCAGCAGTAGTCAGACAGCCGAGACAGATACGCAGTATTTT. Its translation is CASSSQTAETDTQYF. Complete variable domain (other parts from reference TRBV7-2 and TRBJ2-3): GAGVSQSPSNKVTEKGKDVELRCDPISGHTALYWYRQSLGQGLEFLIYFQGNSAPDKSGLPSDRFSAERTGGSVSTLTIQRTQQEDSAVYLCASSSQTAETDTQYFGPGTRLTVL.

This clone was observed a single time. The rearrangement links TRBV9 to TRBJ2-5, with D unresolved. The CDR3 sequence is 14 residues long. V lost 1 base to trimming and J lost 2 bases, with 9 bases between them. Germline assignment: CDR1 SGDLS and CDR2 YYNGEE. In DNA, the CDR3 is TGTGCCAGCAGCGTAAATAGAAATCAAGAGACCCAGTACTTC. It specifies CASSVNRNQETQYF.

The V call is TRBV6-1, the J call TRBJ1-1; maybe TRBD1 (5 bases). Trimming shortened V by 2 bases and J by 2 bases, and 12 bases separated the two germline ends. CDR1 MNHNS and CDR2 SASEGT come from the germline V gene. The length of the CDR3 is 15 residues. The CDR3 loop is CASSESGWENTEAFF. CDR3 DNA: TGTGCCAGCAGTGAATCAGGGTGGGAAAACACTGAAGCTTTCTTT.

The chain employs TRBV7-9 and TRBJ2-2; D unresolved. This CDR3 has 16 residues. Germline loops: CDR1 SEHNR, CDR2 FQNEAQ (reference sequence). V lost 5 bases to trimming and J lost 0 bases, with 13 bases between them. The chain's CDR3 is CASSPQGEANTGELFF. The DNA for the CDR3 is TGTGCCAGCAGCCCCCAAGGAGAGGCGAACACCGGGGAGCTGTTTTTT.

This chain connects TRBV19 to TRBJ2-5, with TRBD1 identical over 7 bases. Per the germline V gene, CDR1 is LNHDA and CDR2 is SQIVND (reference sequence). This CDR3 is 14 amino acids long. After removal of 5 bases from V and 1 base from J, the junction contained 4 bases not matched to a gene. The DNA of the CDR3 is TGTGCCAGTAGTTCCCGGACAGGCCAAGAGACCCAGTACTTC. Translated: CASSSRTGQETQYF.

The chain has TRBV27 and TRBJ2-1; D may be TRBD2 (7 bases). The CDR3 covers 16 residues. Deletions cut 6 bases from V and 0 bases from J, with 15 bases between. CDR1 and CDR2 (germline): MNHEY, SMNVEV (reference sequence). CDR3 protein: CASRQTRGPSYNEQFF. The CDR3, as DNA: TGTGCCAGCAGGCAAACGCGGGGGCCCTCCTACAATGAGCAGTTCTTC.

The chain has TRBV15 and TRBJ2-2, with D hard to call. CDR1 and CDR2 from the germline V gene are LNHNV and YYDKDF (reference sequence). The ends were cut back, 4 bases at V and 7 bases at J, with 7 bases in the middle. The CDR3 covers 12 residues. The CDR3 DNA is TGTGCCACCAGCATTATCAGCGGGGAGCTGTTTTTT. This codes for CATSIISGELFF.

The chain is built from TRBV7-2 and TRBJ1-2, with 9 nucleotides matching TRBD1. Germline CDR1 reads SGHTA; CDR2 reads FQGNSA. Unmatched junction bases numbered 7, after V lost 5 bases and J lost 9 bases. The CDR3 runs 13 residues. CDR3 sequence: CASSGGTGRSYTF. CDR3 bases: TGTGCCAGCAGCGGAGGGACAGGGAGAAGCTACACCTTC. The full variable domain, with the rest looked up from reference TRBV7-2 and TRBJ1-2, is GAGVSQSPSNKVTEKGKDVELRCDPISGHTALYWYRQSLGQGLEFLIYFQGNSAPDKSGLPSDRFSAERTGGSVSTLTIQRTQQEDSAVYLCASSGGTGRSYTFGSGTRLTVV.

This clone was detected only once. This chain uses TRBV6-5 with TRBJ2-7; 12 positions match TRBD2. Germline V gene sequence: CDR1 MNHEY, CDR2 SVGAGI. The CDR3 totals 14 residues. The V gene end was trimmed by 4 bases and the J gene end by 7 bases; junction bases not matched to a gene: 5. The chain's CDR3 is CASSSVGLAGEQYF. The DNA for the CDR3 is TGTGCCAGCAGTTCCGTTGGACTAGCGGGAGAGCAGTACTTC.

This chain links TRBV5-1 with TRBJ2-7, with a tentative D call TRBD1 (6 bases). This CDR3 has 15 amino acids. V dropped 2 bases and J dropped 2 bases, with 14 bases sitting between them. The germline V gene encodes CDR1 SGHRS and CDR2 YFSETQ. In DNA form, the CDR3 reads TGCGCCAGCAGCTTTCGGACAGATTCCACCTACGAGCAGTACTTC. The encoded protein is CASSFRTDSTYEQYF.

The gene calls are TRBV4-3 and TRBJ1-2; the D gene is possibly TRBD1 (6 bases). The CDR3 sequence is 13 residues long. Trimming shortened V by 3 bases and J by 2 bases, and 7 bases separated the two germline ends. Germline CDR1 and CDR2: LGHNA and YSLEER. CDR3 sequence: CASSHTGNYGYTF. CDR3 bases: TGCGCCAGCAGCCACACAGGGAACTATGGCTACACCTTC.

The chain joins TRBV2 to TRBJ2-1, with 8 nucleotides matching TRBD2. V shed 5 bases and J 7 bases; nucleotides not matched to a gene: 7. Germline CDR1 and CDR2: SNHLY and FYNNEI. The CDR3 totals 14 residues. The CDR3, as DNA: TGTGCCAGCAGTCGCCAGCCGGGGGGGAATGAGCAGTTCTTC. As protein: CASSRQPGGNEQFF.

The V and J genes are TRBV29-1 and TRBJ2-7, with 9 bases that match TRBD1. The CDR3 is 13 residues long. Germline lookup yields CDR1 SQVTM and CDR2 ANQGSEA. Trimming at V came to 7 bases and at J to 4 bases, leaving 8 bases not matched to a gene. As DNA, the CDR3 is TGCAGCGCCGGGACAGGGTCGTCGTACGAGCAGTACTTC. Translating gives CSAGTGSSYEQYF.

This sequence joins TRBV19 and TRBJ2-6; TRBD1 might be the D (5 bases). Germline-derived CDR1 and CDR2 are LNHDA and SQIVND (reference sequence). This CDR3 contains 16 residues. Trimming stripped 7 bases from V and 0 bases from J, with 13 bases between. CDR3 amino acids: CASTGILNSGANVLTF. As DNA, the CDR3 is TGTGCCAGTACAGGGATTCTCAACTCTGGGGCCAACGTCCTGACTTTC.

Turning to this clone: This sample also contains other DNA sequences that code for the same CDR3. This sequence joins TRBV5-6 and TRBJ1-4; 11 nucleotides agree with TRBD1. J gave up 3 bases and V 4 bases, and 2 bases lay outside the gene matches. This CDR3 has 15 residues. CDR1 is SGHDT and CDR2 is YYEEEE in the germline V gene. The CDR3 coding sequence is TGTGCCAGCAGCCTGGGACAGGGGGCTAATGAAAAACTGTTTTTT. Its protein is CASSLGQGANEKLFF.

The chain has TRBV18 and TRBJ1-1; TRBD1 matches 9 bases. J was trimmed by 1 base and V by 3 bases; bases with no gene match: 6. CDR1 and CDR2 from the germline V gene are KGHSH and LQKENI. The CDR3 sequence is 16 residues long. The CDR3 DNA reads TGTGCCAGCTCACCCCTCCTGGGACAGGGGAACACTGAAGCTTTCTTT. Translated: CASSPLLGQGNTEAFF.

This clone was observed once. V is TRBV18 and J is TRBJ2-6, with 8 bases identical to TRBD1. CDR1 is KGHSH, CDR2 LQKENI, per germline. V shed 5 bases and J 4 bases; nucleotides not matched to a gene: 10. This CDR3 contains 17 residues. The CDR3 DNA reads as TGTGCCAGCTCATCGGGACAGGTGGTTCTGGGGGCCAACGTCCTGACTTTC. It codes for CASSSGQVVLGANVLTF. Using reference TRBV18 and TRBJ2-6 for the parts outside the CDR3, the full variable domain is NAGVMQNPRHLVRRRGQEARLRCSPMKGHSHVYWYRQLPEEGLKFMVYLQKENIIDESGMPKERFSAEFPKEGPSILRIQQVVRGDSAAYFCASSSGQVVLGANVLTFGAGSRLTVL.

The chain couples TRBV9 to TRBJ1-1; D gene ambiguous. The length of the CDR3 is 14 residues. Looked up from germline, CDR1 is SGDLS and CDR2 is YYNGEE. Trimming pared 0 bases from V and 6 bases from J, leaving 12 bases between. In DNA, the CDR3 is TGTGCCAGCAGCGTAGGTGAAATCGGGGCTGAAGCTTTCTTT. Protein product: CASSVGEIGAEAFF.

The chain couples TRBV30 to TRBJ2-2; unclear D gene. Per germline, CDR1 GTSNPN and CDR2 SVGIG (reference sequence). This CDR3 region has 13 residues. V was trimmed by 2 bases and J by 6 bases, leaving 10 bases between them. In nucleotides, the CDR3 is TGTGCCTGGAGTTATAGAGGCGCCGGGGAGCTGTTTTTT. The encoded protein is CAWSYRGAGELFF.

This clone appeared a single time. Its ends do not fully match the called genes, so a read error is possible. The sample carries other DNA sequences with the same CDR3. The CDR3 reads CATSRGFTGEFNTEAFF. The CDR3 DNA reads as TGTGCCACTAGCAGAGGATTCACCGGGGAATTTAACACTGAAGCTTTCTTT. The chain links TRBV15 to TRBJ1-1; D gene uncertain. Germline V gene data show CDR1 as LNHNV and CDR2 as YYDKDF (reference sequence). CDR3 length: 17 amino acids.

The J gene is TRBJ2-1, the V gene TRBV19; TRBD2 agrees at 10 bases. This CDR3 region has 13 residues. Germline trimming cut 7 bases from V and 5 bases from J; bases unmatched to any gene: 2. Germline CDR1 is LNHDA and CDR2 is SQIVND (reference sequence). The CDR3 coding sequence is TGTGCCAGTAAGCGGGGGGGCCACAATGAGCAGTTCTTC. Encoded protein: CASKRGGHNEQFF.

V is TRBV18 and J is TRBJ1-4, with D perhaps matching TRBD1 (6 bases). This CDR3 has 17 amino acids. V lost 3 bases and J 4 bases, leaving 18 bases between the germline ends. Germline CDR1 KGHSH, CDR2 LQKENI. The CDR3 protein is CASSPQTAGQINEKLFF. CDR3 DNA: TGTGCCAGCTCACCGCAAACTGCCGGACAGATTAATGAAAAACTGTTTTTT.

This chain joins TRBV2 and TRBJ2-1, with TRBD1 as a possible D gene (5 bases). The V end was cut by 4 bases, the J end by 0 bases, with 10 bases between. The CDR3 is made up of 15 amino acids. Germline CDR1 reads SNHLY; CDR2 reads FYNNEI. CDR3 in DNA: TGTGCCAGCAGTGCGACAGAGCCCTCCTACAATGAGCAGTTCTTC. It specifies CASSATEPSYNEQFF.

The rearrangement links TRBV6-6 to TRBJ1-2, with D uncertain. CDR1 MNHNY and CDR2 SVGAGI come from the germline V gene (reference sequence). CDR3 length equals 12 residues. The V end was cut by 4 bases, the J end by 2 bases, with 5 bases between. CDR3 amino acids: CASSSENYGYTF. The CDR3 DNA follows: TGTGCCAGCAGTTCAGAAAACTATGGCTACACCTTC.

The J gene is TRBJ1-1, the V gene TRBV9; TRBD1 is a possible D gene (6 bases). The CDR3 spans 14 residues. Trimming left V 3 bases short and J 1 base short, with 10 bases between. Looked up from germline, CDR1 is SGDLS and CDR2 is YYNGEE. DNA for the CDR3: TGTGCCAGCAGCGCGGGACACCAGAACACTGAAGCTTTCTTT. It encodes CASSAGHQNTEAFF. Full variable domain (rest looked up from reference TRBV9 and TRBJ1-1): DSGVTQTPKHLITATGQRVTLRCSPRSGDLSVYWYQQSLDQGLQFLIQYYNGEERAKGNILERFSAQQFPDLHSELNLSSLELGDSALYFCASSAGHQNTEAFFGQGTRLTVV.

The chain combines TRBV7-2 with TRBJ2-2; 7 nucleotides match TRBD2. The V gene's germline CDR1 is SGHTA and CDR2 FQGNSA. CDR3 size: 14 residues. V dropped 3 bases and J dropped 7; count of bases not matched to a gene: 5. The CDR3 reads CASSFPGEGGELFF. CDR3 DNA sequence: TGTGCCAGCAGCTTTCCGGGGGAGGGCGGGGAGCTGTTTTTT.

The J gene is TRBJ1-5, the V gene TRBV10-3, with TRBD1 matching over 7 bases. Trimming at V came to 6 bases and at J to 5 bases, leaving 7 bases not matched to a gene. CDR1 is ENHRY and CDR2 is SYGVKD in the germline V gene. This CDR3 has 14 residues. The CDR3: CAISFNRGDQPQHF. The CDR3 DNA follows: TGTGCCATCAGCTTTAACAGGGGCGATCAGCCCCAGCATTTT.